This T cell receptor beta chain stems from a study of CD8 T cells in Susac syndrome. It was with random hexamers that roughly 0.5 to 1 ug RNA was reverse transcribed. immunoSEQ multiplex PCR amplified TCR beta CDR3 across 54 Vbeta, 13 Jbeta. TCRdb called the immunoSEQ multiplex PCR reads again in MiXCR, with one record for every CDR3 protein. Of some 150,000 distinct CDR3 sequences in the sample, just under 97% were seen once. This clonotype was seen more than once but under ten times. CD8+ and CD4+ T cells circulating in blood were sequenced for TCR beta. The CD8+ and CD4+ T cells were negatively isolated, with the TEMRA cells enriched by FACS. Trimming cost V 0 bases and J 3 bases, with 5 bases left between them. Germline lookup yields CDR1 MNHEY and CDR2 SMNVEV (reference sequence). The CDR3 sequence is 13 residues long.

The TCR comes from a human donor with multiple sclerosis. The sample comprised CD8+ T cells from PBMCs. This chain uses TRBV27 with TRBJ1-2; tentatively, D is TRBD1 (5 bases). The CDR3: CASSLSGDYGYTF. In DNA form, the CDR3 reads TGTGCCAGCAGTTTATCAGGGGACTATGGCTACACCTTC.